What follows are 21 T cell receptor beta chains derived from one specimen sequenced in a study of T cell repertoires in cytomegalovirus infection (dated by TCRdb to the late 2010s). Reads for this sample came from an Illumina HiSeq 1500. TCRdb trimmed public reads at Q25 via fastp, called clones via MiXCR and kept in-frame beta chains. Here each entry gathers all rows of one CDR3 protein and keeps the most common genes and DNA. The sample profile shows about 300,000 distinct CDR3 sequences; about 9.2% of them were found once. The ten largest account for 2% to 3% of the sample. The sequencing sample was made of PBMCs. These receptors were obtained from a human donor in good health (CMV status not recorded). Some clones in this sample may be carry-over from other donors' samples.

This clonotype was seen a few times. The chain joins TRBV20-1 to TRBJ2-3; D gene ambiguous. The V end lost 4 bases, the J end lost 2 bases, and 10 bases lay between the germline ends. The CDR3 runs 13 residues. The germline V gene encodes CDR1 DFQATT and CDR2 SNEGSKA (reference sequence). CDR3 coding DNA: TGCAGTGCTACCACGGACCCCACAGATACGCAGTATTTT. Its translation is CSATTDPTDTQYF.

This clonotype was seen at least ten times. DNA of the CDR3: TGTGCCAGCTCACAGAAGTGGGGGACTGAAGCTTTCTTT. Translated, it gives CASSQKWGTEAFF. J is TRBJ1-1 and V is TRBV6-1; D possibly corresponds to TRBD1 (5 bases). Trimming shortened V by 8 bases and J by 5 bases, and 15 bases separated the two germline ends. From germline, CDR1 is MNHNS and CDR2 SASEGT. The CDR3 extends over 13 amino acids.

The sample holds many counts of this clonotype. The genes are TRBV14 and TRBJ1-4; 8 positions match TRBD1. Per germline, CDR1 SGHDN and CDR2 FVKESK. The CDR3 length is 15 residues. The junction had 6 bases not matched to a gene; V was cut back by 6 bases and J by 3 bases. CDR3 bases: TGTGCCAGCAGACAAACAGGGGGTCCTAATGAAAAACTGTTTTTT. Residues: CASRQTGGPNEKLFF.

This clonotype has a count of ten or more. The V and J genes are TRBV7-8 and TRBJ1-1; TRBD1 matches at 9 bases. J gave up 0 bases and V 8 bases, and 1 base lay outside the gene matches. From germline, CDR1 is SGHVS and CDR2 FQNEAQ. The CDR3 extends over 13 amino acids. The chain's CDR3 is CASGDRVNTEAFF. In DNA form, the CDR3 reads TGTGCCAGCGGGGACAGGGTGAACACTGAAGCTTTCTTT.

This clonotype was counted ten times or more. The chain is built from TRBV20-1 and TRBJ2-1; TRBD1 is a possible D gene (5 bases). Germline V gene data show CDR1 as DFQATT and CDR2 as SNEGSKA (reference sequence). V gave up 6 bases and J gave up 3 bases, with 15 bases separating them. The length of the CDR3 is 14 residues. CDR3 sequence (DNA): TGCAGTGCCACCCCTCCTAGGGGCTACAATGAGCAGTTCTTC. Residues: CSATPPRGYNEQFF.

This clonotype was recorded many times. This chain links TRBV6-1 with TRBJ2-6; weak D call: TRBD1 (6 bases). The CDR3 contains 16 residues. Trimming cost V 5 bases and J 3 bases, with 14 bases left between them. Germline V lookup: CDR1 MNHNS, CDR2 SASEGT. The DNA for the CDR3 is TGTGCCAGCAGTTCTCCCCAGGGGTTTGGGGCCAACGTCCTGACTTTC. It is translated as CASSSPQGFGANVLTF.

At least ten counts were recorded for this clonotype. This rearrangement joins TRBV29-1 to TRBJ1-2; D might be TRBD1 (5 bases). With 6 bases removed from V and 2 bases from J, the gap between germline ends came to 16 bases. CDR1 is SQVTM, CDR2 ANQGSEA, per germline. The CDR3 totals 14 residues. CDR3 sequence reads: CSVEAGLVNYGYTF. The CDR3 bases are TGCAGCGTCGAGGCGGGGCTTGTGAACTATGGCTACACCTTC.

This clonotype was recorded at least ten times. The chain has TRBV6-2 or TRBV6-3 and TRBJ2-2; TRBD1 is a possible D gene (5 bases). The CDR3 length is 21 residues. The germline CDR1 and CDR2 sequences are MNHEY and SVGEGT. V gave up 0 bases and J gave up 4 bases, with 27 bases separating them. CDR3 in DNA: TGTGCCAGCAGTTACTCGAGGTCAGCAGGGCGAACCCTGACCCTCACCGGGGAGCTGTTTTTT. It translates to CASSYSRSAGRTLTLTGELFF.

This clonotype was found a few times. This rearrangement joins TRBV23-1 to TRBJ2-7; a possible D gene is TRBD1 (6 bases). TRBV23-1 is labeled an ORF, and its function is uncertain. This CDR3 region has 14 residues. The ends were cut back, 5 bases at V and 5 bases at J, with 16 bases in the middle. CDR3 sequence reads: CASSSKQGADEQYV. CDR3 DNA: TGCGCCAGCAGTTCTAAACAGGGAGCGGACGAGCAGTACGTC.

This clonotype was counted a few times. The J gene is TRBJ2-2, the V gene TRBV5-6; TRBD1 is a possible D gene (6 bases). The germline gives CDR1 SGHDT, CDR2 YYEEEE. There are 15 residues in the CDR3. V was pared by 2 bases and J by 3 bases, with 11 bases between. CDR3 sequence reads: CASSFGQTDTGELFF. The CDR3 DNA reads as TGTGCCAGCAGCTTCGGACAGACAGACACCGGGGAGCTGTTTTTT.

This clonotype showed up many times. V usage is TRBV28 and J usage is TRBJ2-3, with 7 bases fitting TRBD1. The CDR3 runs to 16 residues. Germline CDR1 MDHEN, CDR2 SYDVKM. J gave up 6 bases and V 7 bases, and 16 bases lay outside the gene matches. The CDR3 is CASKGPGGQGDDTQYF. The DNA of the CDR3 is TGTGCCAGCAAAGGCCCCGGAGGCCAGGGGGACGATACGCAGTATTTT.

This clonotype showed up many times. This chain joins TRBV20-1 and TRBJ2-1; D is tentatively TRBD1 or TRBD2 (5 bases each). CDR3 length equals 14 residues. Germline V gives CDR1 DFQATT, CDR2 SNEGSKA (reference sequence). V gave up 3 bases and J gave up 7 bases, with 16 bases separating them. The chain's CDR3 is CSASRLGPTNEQFF. The CDR3 bases are TGCAGTGCTAGCCGGTTGGGACCAACTAATGAGCAGTTCTTC.

The table lists this clonotype with many counts. V is TRBV6-2 or TRBV6-3 and J is TRBJ1-1; maybe TRBD1 (5 bases). V was trimmed by 10 bases and J by 0 bases, leaving 15 bases between them. The CDR3 has 14 amino acids. Germline V gives CDR1 MNHEY, CDR2 SVGEGT. The DNA for the CDR3 is TGTGCCACTGAGGGGCTCCAAATGAACACTGAAGCTTTCTTT. Translated: CATEGLQMNTEAFF.

The sample holds many counts of this clonotype. V gene TRBV5-5 combines with J gene TRBJ1-1; D ambiguous. Trimming removed 4 bases from V and 5 bases from J, with 12 bases in between. The CDR3 loop spans 13 amino acids. Germline V CDR1 and CDR2: SGHKS, YYEKEE (reference sequence). The CDR3 loop reads CASSPLAGTEAFF. As DNA, the CDR3 is TGTGCCAGCAGCCCCCTGGCGGGGACTGAAGCTTTCTTT.

This chain uses TRBV28 with TRBJ1-2, with a tentative D call TRBD1 (5 bases). Germline V gene sequence: CDR1 MDHEN, CDR2 SYDVKM. With 7 bases removed from V and 4 bases from J, the gap between germline ends came to 13 bases. The CDR3 runs 13 residues. This chain's CDR3 is CASMGDLGYGYTF. The CDR3 DNA follows: TGTGCCAGCATGGGGGACCTAGGCTATGGCTACACCTTC.

The chain recombines TRBV20-1 with TRBJ2-1; 8 nucleotides match TRBD2. The trim removed 3 bases at V and 4 bases at J, leaving 8 bases unmatched. Germline CDR1 DFQATT, CDR2 SNEGSKA (reference sequence). The CDR3 is 15 amino acids. CDR3 loop: CSASSGGGLYNEQFF. The CDR3, as DNA: TGCAGTGCTAGCTCTGGCGGGGGGTTATACAATGAGCAGTTCTTC.

V gene TRBV28 combines with J gene TRBJ1-1, with D possibly TRBD1 on 5 matching bases. V was trimmed by 5 bases and J by 0 bases, leaving 13 bases between them. Germline V gives CDR1 MDHEN, CDR2 SYDVKM. There are 15 residues in the CDR3. The CDR3 is CASSLSGSLNTEAFF. The CDR3 DNA sequence: TGTGCCAGCAGTCTCTCAGGGTCCCTGAACACTGAAGCTTTCTTT.

J is TRBJ1-1 and V is TRBV4-3; maybe TRBD1 (5 bases). The V end was cut by 1 base, the J end by 3 bases, with 9 bases between. Germline V CDR1 and CDR2: LGHNA, YSLEER. The CDR3 consists of 14 residues. CDR3 sequence reads: CASSQGGRDTEAFF. The CDR3 DNA reads as TGCGCCAGCAGCCAAGGGGGCAGGGACACTGAAGCTTTCTTT.

This clonotype occurred a few times. This chain links TRBV27 with TRBJ1-4, with TRBD1 identical over 7 bases. V gave up 3 bases and J gave up 6 bases; unmatched junction bases: 4. This CDR3 has 14 amino acids. The germline V gene encodes CDR1 MNHEY and CDR2 SMNVEV (reference sequence). The CDR3 coding sequence is TGTGCCAGCAGTTTCACCGGGACAGATGAAAAACTGTTTTTT. As protein: CASSFTGTDEKLFF.

This clonotype was counted many times. The rearrangement joins TRBV5-4 to TRBJ2-5; 9 nucleotides match TRBD2. The CDR3 totals 16 residues. Germline-derived CDR1 and CDR2 are SGHNT and YYREEE (reference sequence). V shed 3 bases and J 5 bases; nucleotides not matched to a gene: 11. The CDR3 region is CASSYGGGGATETQYF. As DNA, the CDR3 is TGTGCCAGCAGCTATGGGGGCGGGGGGGCCACGGAGACCCAGTACTTC.

The table lists this clonotype with many counts. V usage is TRBV4-1 and J usage is TRBJ2-7; D gene ambiguous. Looked up from germline, CDR1 is MGHRA and CDR2 is YSYEKL. This CDR3 has 12 residues. V was clipped by 1 base and J by 4 bases, with 5 bases between them. The CDR3: CASSQVDYEQYF. The DNA for the CDR3 is TGCGCCAGCAGCCAAGTGGATTACGAGCAGTACTTC.